This entry lists 7 T cell receptor beta chains sequenced from one sample in a study of shared clonotypes between healthy human individuals. Method: immunoSEQ multiplex PCR; TCRdb's copy keeps in-frame clones and lacks some. The data show about 1.1 million clones, 78% seen once. Sequencing was carried out using memory CD4+ T cells from PBMCs. Subset in this sample: CD45RA-negative fraction. These receptors all stem from a man aged 18-30 years in good health. Some clones in this sample may be carry-over from other donors' samples.

The DNA of the CDR3 is TGTGCCAGCAGTTCGGGAACACGGAGCGGCTACACCTTC. Protein sequence: CASSSGTRSGYTF. V is TRBV28 and J is TRBJ1-2, with D uncertain. Germline lookup yields CDR1 MDHEN and CDR2 SYDVKM. This CDR3 comprises 13 residues. V was pared by 4 bases and J by 8 bases, with 14 bases between.

The CDR3, as DNA: TGTGCCTGGGAGTTGCAGGGGGGGGAAAAACTGTTTTTT. This gives the protein CAWELQGGEKLFF. The V call is TRBV30, the J call TRBJ1-4, with TRBD1 matching over 7 bases. Germline V lookup: CDR1 GTSNPN, CDR2 SVGIG (reference sequence). CDR3 size: 13 residues. V shed 5 bases and J 8 bases; nucleotides not matched to a gene: 8.

The chain links TRBV7-9 to TRBJ1-2; tentative D call: TRBD1 (6 bases). Germline V lookup: CDR1 SEHNR, CDR2 FQNEAQ (reference sequence). V lost 5 bases and J lost 1, with 14 bases in between. The CDR3 contains 15 residues. The CDR3 reads CASSPRGVLNYGYTF. CDR3 sequence (DNA): TGTGCCAGCAGCCCGAGGGGGGTGCTTAACTATGGCTACACCTTC.

V usage is TRBV10-3 and J usage is TRBJ1-4, with 9 nucleotides matching TRBD1. CDR3 size: 14 residues. V dropped 5 bases and J dropped 8; count of bases not matched to a gene: 6. Germline V gene lookup returns CDR1 ENHRY and CDR2 SYGVKD. The CDR3 sequence is CAISTGQGNEKLFF. Written as DNA, the CDR3 is TGTGCCATCAGTACGGGACAGGGAAACGAAAAACTGTTTTTT.

Regarding this clone: The same CDR3 can be traced to other DNA sequences in this sample. The chain employs TRBV29-1 and TRBJ2-7, with D possibly matching TRBD1 (5 bases). V gave up 2 bases and J gave up 2 bases, with 7 bases separating them. The CDR3 is 12 residues long. The germline CDR1 and CDR2 sequences are SQVTM and ANQGSEA. CDR3 amino acids: CSVETGTYEQYF. The CDR3 nucleotides read TGCAGCGTTGAAACAGGCACCTACGAGCAGTACTTC.

The J gene is TRBJ1-2, the V gene TRBV28, with no clear D. V shed 3 bases and J shed 4 bases, with 15 bases lying between them. The CDR3 contains 15 residues. Germline V CDR1 and CDR2: MDHEN, SYDVKM. CDR3 in amino acids: CASSFRSAPSYGYTF. The CDR3 DNA sequence: TGTGCCAGCAGTTTCAGGTCAGCTCCTTCCTATGGCTACACCTTC.

This chain links TRBV6-5 with TRBJ2-1, with D hard to call. This CDR3 region has 16 residues. Germline V lookup: CDR1 MNHEY, CDR2 SVGAGI. The V and J ends lost 4 bases and 4 bases respectively, with 17 bases between them. CDR3 sequence (DNA): TGTGCCAGCAGTTCTTCCGCTTACCAAGGGTACAATGAGCAGTTCTTC. Encoded protein: CASSSSAYQGYNEQFF.